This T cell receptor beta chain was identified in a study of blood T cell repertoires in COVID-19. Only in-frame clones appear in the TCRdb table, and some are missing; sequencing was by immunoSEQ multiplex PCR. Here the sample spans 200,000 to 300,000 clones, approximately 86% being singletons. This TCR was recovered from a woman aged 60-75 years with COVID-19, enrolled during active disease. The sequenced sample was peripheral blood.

As DNA, the CDR3 is TGTGCCAGCTCACCGATAGCGGGAGTTGCCGGGGAGCTGTTTTTT. Its translation is CASSPIAGVAGELFF. The chain recombines TRBV18 with TRBJ2-2, with 9 bases fitting TRBD2. Germline V lookup: CDR1 KGHSH, CDR2 LQKENI. V was clipped by 3 bases and J by 6 bases; unmatched bases: 5. This CDR3 has 15 amino acids.